This entry concerns a single T cell receptor (beta chain). The record originates from a study of T cells in Graves' hyperthyroidism and ophthalmopathy. Across the study: Blood was drawn when the patient was first diagnosed and still untreated.

Amplification yielded TCR beta CDR3 regions, with RNA transcripts as the source. Primed by the HTBI set, a first-round RT-PCR was run on the TCR CDR3. Using its own MiXCR run on the multiplex PCR reads, TCRdb lists one record per CDR3 protein. The sample has around 600,000 distinct CDR3 sequences, roughly 16% seen once. Looked up from germline, CDR1 is LNHNV and CDR2 is YYDKDF (reference sequence). The V and J ends lost 5 bases and 1 base respectively, with 13 bases between them. The CDR3 loop spans 15 amino acids. Orbital computed tomography and thyroid ultrasound, together with serum TRAb and thyroxine and clinical symptoms, were used for diagnoses. Each 10 ml fresh peripheral blood draw supplied the PBMCs.

The sequencing input was blood. This clonotype originated in a woman aged 40 to 49 with Graves' ophthalmopathy. V gene TRBV15 combines with J gene TRBJ2-3, with D tentatively TRBD2 (7 bases). The DNA of the CDR3 is TGTGCCACCAGCCCTGAGGGGGGGGGCACAGATACGCAGTATTTT. Translated: CATSPEGGGTDTQYF.